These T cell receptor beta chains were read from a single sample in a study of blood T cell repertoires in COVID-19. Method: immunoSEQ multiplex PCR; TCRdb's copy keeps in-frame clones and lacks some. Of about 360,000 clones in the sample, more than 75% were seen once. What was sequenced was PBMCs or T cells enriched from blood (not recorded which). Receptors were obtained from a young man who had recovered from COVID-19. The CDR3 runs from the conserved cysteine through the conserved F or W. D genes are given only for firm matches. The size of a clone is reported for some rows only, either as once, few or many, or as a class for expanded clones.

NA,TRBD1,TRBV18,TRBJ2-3,CASSPVLGQSTDTQYF,TGTGCCAGCTCACCAGTCTTGGGACAGAGCACAGATACGCAGTATTTT
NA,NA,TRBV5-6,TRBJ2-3,CASSLGLGLGTDTQYF,TGTGCCAGCAGCTTGGGCTTGGGACTTGGCACAGATACGCAGTATTTT
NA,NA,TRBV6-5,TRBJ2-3,CASSRWGGTDTQYF,TGTGCCAGCAGTCGGTGGGGGGGCACAGATACGCAGTATTTT
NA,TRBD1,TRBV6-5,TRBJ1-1,CASSSRWTGDAEAFF,TGTGCCAGCAGTAGTCGATGGACAGGGGACGCTGAAGCTTTCTTT
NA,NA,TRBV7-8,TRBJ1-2,CASSLSPRGGYTF,TGTGCCAGCAGCTTAAGTCCCCGAGGCGGCTACACCTTC
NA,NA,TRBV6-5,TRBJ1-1,CASSYRNTEAFF,TGTGCCAGCAGTTACCGGAACACTGAAGCTTTCTTT
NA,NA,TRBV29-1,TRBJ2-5,CSVEDGGETQYF,TGCAGCGTTGAAGATGGGGGCGAGACCCAGTACTTC
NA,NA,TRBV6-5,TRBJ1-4,CASSYREGGKLFF,TGTGCCAGCAGTTACAGGGAGGGCGGAAAACTGTTTTTT
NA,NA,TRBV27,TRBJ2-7,CASQDRPTYEQYF,TGTGCCAGCCAGGACAGACCAACCTACGAGCAGTACTTC
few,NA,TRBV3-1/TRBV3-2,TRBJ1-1,CASSAGKGNTEAFF,TGTGCCAGCAGTGCCGGGAAGGGGAACACTGAAGCTTTCTTT
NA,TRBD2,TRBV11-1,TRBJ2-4,CASSFAGGDLNIQYF,TGTGCCAGCAGCTTTGCGGGAGGAGATCTAAACATTCAGTACTTC
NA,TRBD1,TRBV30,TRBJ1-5,CAWSVGTGAPSPQHF,TGTGCCTGGAGTGTAGGGACAGGGGCCCCGTCGCCCCAGCATTTT
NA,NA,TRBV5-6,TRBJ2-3,CASSLYSRASTDTQYF,TGTGCCAGCAGCTTGTACAGCAGGGCGAGCACAGATACGCAGTATTTT
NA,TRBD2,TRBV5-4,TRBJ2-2,CASSLVGGTGELFF,TGTGCCAGCAGCTTGGTGGGAGGGACCGGGGAGCTGTTTTTT
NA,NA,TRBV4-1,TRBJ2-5,CASSQDRGAEGIEDETQYF,TGCGCCAGCAGCCAAGATCGGGGGGCTGAGGGAATAGAGGATGAGACCCAGTACTTC
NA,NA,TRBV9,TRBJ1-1,CASSVVSGNGWGTEAFF,TGTGCCAGCAGCGTAGTTTCGGGGAATGGTTGGGGCACTGAAGCTTTCTTT
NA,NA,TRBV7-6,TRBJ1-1,CASSPPGVNSNTEAFF,TGTGCCAGCAGCCCCCCGGGGGTAAATAGTAACACTGAAGCTTTCTTT
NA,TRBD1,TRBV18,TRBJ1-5,CASSPPGQGINQPQHF,TGTGCCAGCTCACCACCGGGACAGGGGATCAATCAGCCCCAGCATTTT
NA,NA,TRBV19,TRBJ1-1,CASSNSGLSFPEAFF,TGTGCCAGTAGTAATTCGGGTCTAAGTTTCCCTGAAGCTTTCTTT
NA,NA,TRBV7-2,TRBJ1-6,CASNAGSYNSPLHF,TGTGCCAGCAACGCGGGCAGTTATAATTCACCCCTCCACTTT
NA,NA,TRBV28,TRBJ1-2,CASSLGPTGYTF,TGTGCCAGCAGTTTGGGCCCGACGGGCTACACCTTC
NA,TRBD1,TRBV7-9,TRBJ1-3,CASSSWTGDRYHF,TGTGCCAGCAGCTCTTGGACCGGGGACAGATACCATTTT
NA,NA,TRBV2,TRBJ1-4,CASTQTEKEANEKLFF,TGTGCCAGCACCCAGACAGAAAAAGAAGCTAATGAAAAACTGTTTTTT
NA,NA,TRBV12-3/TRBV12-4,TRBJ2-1,CASSQGGLDEQFF,TGTGCCAGCAGTCAGGGGGGCCTGGATGAGCAGTTCTTC
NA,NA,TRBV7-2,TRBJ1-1,CASSLIGMNTEAFF,TGTGCCAGCAGCTTAATCGGTATGAACACTGAAGCTTTCTTT
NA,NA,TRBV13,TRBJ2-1,CASSLVRQYGSSYNEQFF,TGTGCCAGCAGCTTAGTTAGGCAGTATGGGAGCTCCTACAATGAGCAGTTCTTC
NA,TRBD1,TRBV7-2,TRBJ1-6,CASSLPGGRNSPLHF,TGTGCCAGCAGCTTACCAGGGGGCAGGAATTCACCCCTCCACTTT
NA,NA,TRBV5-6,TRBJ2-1,CASSLDEREQFF,TGTGCCAGCAGCTTGGACGAGAGAGAGCAGTTCTTC
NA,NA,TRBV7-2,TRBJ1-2,CASSSRTVPYGYTF,TGTGCCAGCAGCTCCCGGACAGTCCCATATGGCTACACCTTC
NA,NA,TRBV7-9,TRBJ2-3,CASSPVLDSRTDTQYF,TGTGCCAGCAGCCCAGTTCTTGACAGCCGCACAGATACGCAGTATTTT
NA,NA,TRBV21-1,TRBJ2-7,CASSNLPGHYMWEQYF,TGTGCCAGCAGCAACCTCCCAGGGCACTATATGTGGGAGCAGTACTTC
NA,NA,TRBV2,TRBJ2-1,CASLRGVQYNEQFF,TGTGCCAGCCTCCGGGGTGTACAGTACAATGAGCAGTTCTTC
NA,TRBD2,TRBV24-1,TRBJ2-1,CATSDGGGYNEQFF,TGTGCCACCAGTGACGGGGGGGGGTACAATGAGCAGTTCTTC
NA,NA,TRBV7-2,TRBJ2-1,CASSLGWQGGYNEQFF,TGTGCCAGCAGCTTAGGGTGGCAGGGGGGTTACAATGAGCAGTTCTTC
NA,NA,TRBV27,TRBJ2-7,CASSFVRELSYEQYF,TGTGCCAGCAGTTTTGTGAGAGAACTCTCCTACGAGCAGTACTTC
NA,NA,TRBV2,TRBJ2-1,CASQLRRGVDKQFF,TGTGCCAGCCAACTCCGGCGGGGAGTAGATAAGCAGTTCTTC
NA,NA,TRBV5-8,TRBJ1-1,CASSPLDGVQITEAFF,TGTGCCAGCAGCCCCCTGGACGGGGTCCAGATCACTGAAGCTTTCTTT
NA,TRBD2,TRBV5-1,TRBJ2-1,CASNLAGDQQFF,TGCGCCAGCAATTTAGCGGGGGACCAACAGTTCTTC
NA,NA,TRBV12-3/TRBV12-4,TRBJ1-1,CASSFGTEAFF,TGTGCCAGCAGTTTTGGGACAGAAGCTTTCTTT